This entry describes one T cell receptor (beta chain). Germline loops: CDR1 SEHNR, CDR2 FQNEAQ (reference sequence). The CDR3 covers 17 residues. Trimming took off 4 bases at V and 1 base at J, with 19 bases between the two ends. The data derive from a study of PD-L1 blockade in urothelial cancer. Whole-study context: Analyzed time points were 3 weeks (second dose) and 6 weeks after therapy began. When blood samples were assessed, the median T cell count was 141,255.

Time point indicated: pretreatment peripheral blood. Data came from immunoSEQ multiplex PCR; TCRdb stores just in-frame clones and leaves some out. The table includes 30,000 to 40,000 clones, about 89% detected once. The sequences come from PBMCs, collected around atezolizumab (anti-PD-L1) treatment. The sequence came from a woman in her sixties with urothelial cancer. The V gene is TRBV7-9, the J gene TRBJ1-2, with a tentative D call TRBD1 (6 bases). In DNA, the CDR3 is TGTGCCAGCAGCTGGGGACGGCAGGGGCTTGATAACTATGGCTACACCTTC. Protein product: CASSWGRQGLDNYGYTF. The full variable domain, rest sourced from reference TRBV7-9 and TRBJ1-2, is DTGVSQNPRHKITKRGQNVTFRCDPISEHNRLYWYRQTLGQGPEFLTYFQNEAQLEKSRLLSDRFSAERPKGSFSTLEIQRTEQGDSAMYLCASSWGRQGLDNYGYTFGSGTRLTVV.